This TCR beta chain appears in the sequencing data of a study of OX40 agonist ivuxolimab in advanced cancers. Points from the study as a whole: Still undetermined is the antigen specificity of the expanded peripheral T cells. Low normalized T-cell clonal expansion was additionally recorded for some nonresponders.

Only in-frame clones appear in the TCRdb table, and some are missing; sequencing was by immunoSEQ multiplex PCR. Here the sample spans 94,000 or so clones, around 84% being singletons. People who had autoimmune disease history or systemic immunosuppression were excluded. Trimming cost V 1 base and J 3 bases, with 18 bases left between them. Germline assignment: CDR1 SGHTA and CDR2 FQGNSA. The CDR3 runs to 18 residues. In regard to this clone: Antigen specificity is unknown.

Material: CD4+ or CD8+ T cells sorted from blood, obtained in a trial of the OX40 agonist ivuxolimab. This TCR came from an adult with an advanced solid tumor such as melanoma, head and neck, liver or kidney cancer. The chain carries TRBV7-2 and TRBJ2-2; D possibly matches TRBD1 or TRBD2 (6 bases each). The CDR3 here is CASSLGQGRTLDTGELFF. The CDR3 region has the DNA TGTGCCAGCAGCTTAGGGCAGGGGAGGACTTTAGACACCGGGGAGCTGTTTTTT.